The present TCR beta chain was sequenced within a study of blood T cells in healthy people across ages. Broader study findings: Compared with aged donors, long-lived donors showed fewer expanded clones, suggesting selection. Naive T cell percentage showed a strong correlation with the diversity of TCR beta. A roughly linear fall in TCR beta diversity per million T cells was seen with increasing age.

A sample-barcoded 5' primer and a J-beta primer mix were used in a second PCR of about 7 to 12 cycles. TCRdb fed the 5' RACE reads into MiXCR, producing one record per CDR3 protein. The sample has 850,000 to 1,300,000 distinct CDR3 sequences, around 43% seen once; the top ten hold over 15%. Germline V CDR1 and CDR2: DFQATT, SNEGSKA (reference sequence). The V gene end was trimmed by 1 base and the J gene end by 7 bases; junction bases not matched to a gene: 6. The CDR3 runs to 15 residues. Of note for this clonotype: The target antigen is unknown.

This chain uses TRBV20-1 with TRBJ2-4; 11 positions match TRBD1. The sequenced sample was blood. This clonotype was sampled from a woman aged 55-70 years in good health. The CDR3 loop reads CSARVGDRGSNIQYF. The CDR3 DNA is TGCAGTGCTAGAGTGGGGGACAGGGGGAGCAACATTCAGTACTTC.